This T cell receptor (beta chain) is from a study of blood T cell repertoires in COVID-19. Across the whole study: PBMCs, B-cell-depleted T cells, or T cells provided the cDNA or gDNA that made up the material.

This clone was counted between two and nine times. The junction had 7 bases not matched to a gene; V was cut back by 3 bases and J by 3 bases. The CDR3 is 14 residues long. Germline assignment: CDR1 DFQATT and CDR2 SNEGSKA (reference sequence). In the original analysis: Counts of nucleated cells, estimated from reference gene primer amplification, were obtained. Sequenced by immunoSEQ multiplex PCR; TCRdb stores in-frame clones only, minus some. The V and J calls and clone size come from that table; D and trimming were worked out from the DNA. The sample yields about 670,000 clones, 90% seen once. The V call is TRBV20-1, the J call TRBJ1-1, with TRBD1 matching over 7 bases. This clonotype originated in a woman younger than 30 with acute or convalescent COVID-19. Specimen: peripheral blood. CDR3 region: CSASSGQTHTEAFF. Here the CDR3 DNA reads TGCAGTGCTAGTTCGGGACAGACCCACACTGAAGCTTTCTTT.